This T cell receptor (beta chain) was sequenced in a study of shared clonotypes between healthy human individuals. This table comes from immunoSEQ multiplex PCR, and its TCRdb copy is limited to in-frame clones, with some not included. The sample lists 950,000 to 1,100,000 clones, about 84% occurring once. The V and J ends lost 5 bases and 9 bases, in that order; junction bases with no gene match: 12. This CDR3 contains 14 residues. Germline-derived CDR1 and CDR2 are GTSNPN and SVGIG (reference sequence). Turning to this clone: Its matching antigen is unknown.

Overall study findings and caveats: With few donors, the genetic and exposure-history diversity represented was limited.

The TCR was taken from a man aged 18 to 29 in good health. Some clones in this sample may be carry-over from other donors' samples. Sequencing was done on a sample of memory CD4+ T cells from PBMCs. Described subset: CD45RA-negative fraction. This sequence joins TRBV30 and TRBJ2-1; 8 bases are a match to TRBD2. CDR3 loop: CAWGGTRLSSEQFF. The CDR3 DNA is TGTGCCTGGGGAGGGACTAGATTATCGAGTGAGCAGTTCTTC.